This is a list of T cell receptor beta chains from one sample in a study of cytomegalovirus exposure and HLA in healthy donors. The protocol was immunoSEQ multiplex PCR, while the TCRdb copy is restricted to in-frame clones and leaves out a portion. The sample carries about 130,000 clones, roughly 78% recorded once. What was sequenced was PBMCs. The receptors shown here come from a man between 40 and 49 years old in good health and CMV-seropositive. The CDR3 runs from the conserved cysteine through the conserved F or W. Fields, in order: J gene, clone size, V gene, D gene, CDR3 protein, CDR3 DNA. A D gene is named only where the DNA matches it firmly. Clone size is shown for a subset of rows, as once, few, many or a class of expanded clone.

j_call: TRBJ2-7
clone_size: .
v_call: TRBV14
d_call: .
cdr3_aa: CASSQGHDYEQYF
cdr3_nt: TGTGCCAGCAGCCAAGGACACGATTACGAGCAGTACTTC

j_call: TRBJ2-7
clone_size: few
v_call: TRBV19
d_call: TRBD2
cdr3_aa: CASSEGLAGVVEQYF
cdr3_nt: TGTGCCAGTAGTGAGGGCCTAGCGGGAGTAGTCGAGCAGTACTTC

j_call: TRBJ1-4
clone_size: .
v_call: TRBV28
d_call: .
cdr3_aa: CASSSSGQLATNEKLFF
cdr3_nt: TGTGCCAGCAGTTCCTCGGGACAACTAGCAACTAATGAAAAACTGTTTTTT

j_call: TRBJ2-7
clone_size: .
v_call: TRBV19
d_call: .
cdr3_aa: CASSPAAGQSSYEQYF
cdr3_nt: TGTGCCAGTAGCCCCGCGGCGGGCCAGTCTTCCTACGAGCAGTACTTC

j_call: TRBJ2-3
clone_size: .
v_call: TRBV10-3
d_call: .
cdr3_aa: CAIAERAFSFTDTQYF
cdr3_nt: TGTGCCATCGCCGAGAGGGCGTTTTCCTTCACAGATACGCAGTATTTT

j_call: TRBJ2-7
clone_size: .
v_call: TRBV13
d_call: .
cdr3_aa: CASSLDVVPYEQYF
cdr3_nt: TGTGCCAGCAGCTTAGATGTAGTGCCTTACGAGCAGTACTTC

j_call: TRBJ1-2
clone_size: .
v_call: TRBV27
d_call: .
cdr3_aa: CASSLMGQGNYGYTF
cdr3_nt: TGTGCCAGCAGTTTGATGGGGCAGGGTAACTATGGCTACACCTTC

j_call: TRBJ1-1
clone_size: .
v_call: TRBV13
d_call: .
cdr3_aa: CASSRLTLGSWEVNTEAFF
cdr3_nt: TGTGCCAGCAGCCGCCTAACCTTAGGATCCTGGGAGGTTAACACTGAAGCTTTCTTT

j_call: TRBJ2-3
clone_size: few
v_call: TRBV28
d_call: TRBD2
cdr3_aa: CASSSPGLAGVDTQYF
cdr3_nt: TGTGCCAGCAGTTCTCCGGGACTAGCGGGTGTAGATACGCAGTATTTT

j_call: TRBJ2-7
clone_size: .
v_call: TRBV5-3
d_call: .
cdr3_aa: CARSLEEKMNSYEQYF
cdr3_nt: TGTGCCAGAAGCTTGGAGGAGAAGATGAATTCCTACGAGCAGTACTTC

j_call: TRBJ1-2
clone_size: .
v_call: TRBV13
d_call: .
cdr3_aa: CASSLGREPLGYTF
cdr3_nt: TGTGCCAGCAGCCTCGGACGGGAACCTCTGGGCTACACCTTC

j_call: TRBJ1-1
clone_size: .
v_call: TRBV5-1
d_call: .
cdr3_aa: CASGAGVTSEAFF
cdr3_nt: TGCGCCAGCGGGGCAGGGGTAACGAGTGAAGCTTTCTTT

j_call: TRBJ2-2
clone_size: .
v_call: TRBV28
d_call: .
cdr3_aa: CASRITENTGELFF
cdr3_nt: TGTGCCAGCAGGATAACAGAAAACACCGGGGAGCTGTTTTTT

j_call: TRBJ1-5
clone_size: .
v_call: TRBV5-5
d_call: .
cdr3_aa: CASSLIGSGDQPQHF
cdr3_nt: TGTGCCAGCAGCTTGATCGGGTCAGGGGATCAGCCCCAGCATTTT

j_call: TRBJ2-3
clone_size: .
v_call: TRBV4-1
d_call: TRBD2
cdr3_aa: CASSQVSLAGVVPTVDTQYF
cdr3_nt: TGCGCCAGCAGCCAAGTTTCCCTAGCGGGAGTCGTTCCCACTGTTGATACGCAGTATTTT

j_call: TRBJ2-3
clone_size: .
v_call: TRBV27
d_call: .
cdr3_aa: CASSFMTYTDTQYF
cdr3_nt: TGTGCCAGCAGTTTTATGACATACACAGATACGCAGTATTTT

j_call: TRBJ2-5
clone_size: .
v_call: TRBV7-3
d_call: .
cdr3_aa: CASSLRGTPQETQYF
cdr3_nt: TGTGCCAGCAGCTTAAGAGGGACACCTCAAGAGACCCAGTACTTC

j_call: TRBJ1-1
clone_size: .
v_call: TRBV5-1
d_call: .
cdr3_aa: CASSTPNAGSTGGTEAFF
cdr3_nt: TGCGCCAGCAGCACTCCCAACGCGGGGTCGACCGGGGGCACTGAAGCTTTCTTT